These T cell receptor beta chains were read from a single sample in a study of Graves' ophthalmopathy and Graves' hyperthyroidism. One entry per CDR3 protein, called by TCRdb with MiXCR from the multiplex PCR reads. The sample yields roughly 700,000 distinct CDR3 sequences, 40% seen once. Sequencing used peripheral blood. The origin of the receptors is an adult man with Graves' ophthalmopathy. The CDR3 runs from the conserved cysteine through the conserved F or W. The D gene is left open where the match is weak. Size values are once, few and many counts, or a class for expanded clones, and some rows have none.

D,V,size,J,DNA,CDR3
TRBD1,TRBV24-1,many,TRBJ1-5,TGTGCCACCAGTGACCCGGACAGGGGGCGAAAACAGCCCCAGCATTTT,CATSDPDRGRKQPQHF
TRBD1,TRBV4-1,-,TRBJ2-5,TGCGCCAGCAGCCAAAGTGGATGGACAGGGCACGAGACCCAGCACTTC,CASSQSGWTGHETQHF
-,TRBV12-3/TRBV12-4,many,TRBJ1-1,TGTGCCAGCAGTATGATCCGAGCTTTCTTT,CASSMIRAFF
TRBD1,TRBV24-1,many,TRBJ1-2,TGTGCCACCTCTCCCGGGACAGGGTATGGCTACACCTTC,CATSPGTGYGYTF
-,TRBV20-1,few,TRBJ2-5,TGCAGTGCTAGGTGGTGGGGGCGAGAGACCCAGTACTTC,CSARWWGRETQYF
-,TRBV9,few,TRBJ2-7,TGTGCCAGCAGTTACAGGCAGGGGGGCTACGAGCAGTACTTC,CASSYRQGGYEQYF
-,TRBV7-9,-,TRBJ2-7,TGTGCCAGCAGGCTAACAGAGTCCTACGAGCAGTACTTC,CASRLTESYEQYF
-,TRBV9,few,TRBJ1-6,TGTGCCAGCAGCCTTAGCTTGGATTCACCCCTCCACTTT,CASSLSLDSPLHF
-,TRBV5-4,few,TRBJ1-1,TGTGCCAGCAGCTTGGGCCGCGCATACGGTACTGAAGCTTTCTTT,CASSLGRAYGTEAFF
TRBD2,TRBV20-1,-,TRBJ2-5,TGCAGTGCTAGGTCGGCGGGAGCGGGAGAGACCCAGTACTTC,CSARSAGAGETQYF
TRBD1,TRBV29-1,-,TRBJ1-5,TGCAGCTTAGACAGGGTCCAGCCCCAGCATTTT,CSLDRVQPQHF
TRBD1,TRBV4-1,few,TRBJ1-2,TGCGCCAGCAGCCGGGACAGGGGGACGAGCTACACCTTC,CASSRDRGTSYTF
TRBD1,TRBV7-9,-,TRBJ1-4,TGTGCCAGCAGCTGGACAGGGGGAGGAAGCGACGCAACTAATGAAAAACTGTTTTTT,CASSWTGGGSDATNEKLFF
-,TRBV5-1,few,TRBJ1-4,TGCGCCAGCAGCCCTACAGATGCTAATGAAAAACTGTTTTTT,CASSPTDANEKLFF
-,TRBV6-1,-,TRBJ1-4,TGTGCCAGCAGTTACTCGAGTGGCGAAAAACTGTTTTTT,CASSYSSGEKLFF
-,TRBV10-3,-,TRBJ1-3,TGTGCCTGGAGGCAGGGATCTGGAAACACCATATATTTT,CAWRQGSGNTIYF
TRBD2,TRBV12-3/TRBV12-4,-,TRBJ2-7,TGTGCCAGCAGTCCCCTTGGGGGGAGGGTTGGCGAGCAGTACTTC,CASSPLGGRVGEQYF
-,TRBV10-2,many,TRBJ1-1,TGCGCCAGCAGGTGGGCCCGGGGGGACACTGAAGCTTTCTTT,CASRWARGDTEAFF
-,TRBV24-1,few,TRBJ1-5,TGTGCCAGCAGACCCCGGTCTGGACAGCCCCAGCATTTT,CASRPRSGQPQHF
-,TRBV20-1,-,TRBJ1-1,TGCAGTGCTAGAGACTTTACACCGAACACTGAAGCTTTCTTT,CSARDFTPNTEAFF
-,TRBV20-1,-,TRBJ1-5,TGCAGTGCTATAGTGGGGTCCGGCAATCAGCCCCAGCATTTT,CSAIVGSGNQPQHF
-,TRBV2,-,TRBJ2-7,TGTGCCAGCAGCCAAGGGGCAGAAGCCTACGAGCAGTACTTC,CASSQGAEAYEQYF